The following is a TCR beta chain sequence with its context. No cognate antigen has been identified for it. No quality values exist for individual bases; no much larger clone is one base distant. These data are taken from a study of long-term antiretroviral therapy in people with HIV (dated by TCRdb to the early 2020s). Looking at the study overall: Collection of the earliest samples took place about a decade ahead of the 2015 WHO recommendation for immediate ART, at a time when ART was typically delayed until CD4 counts fell. This retrospective serial study examined whether starting ART and sustained HIV suppression were associated with changes in the composition and diversity of the TRB repertoire in peripheral blood. A total of 150 to 200 cryopreserved PBMC samples came from roughly 30 adults with confirmed HIV infection and were collected serially over a mean of roughly 6 years (range 1-12). About 40% of the 30 participants with HIV were female. No cross-contamination during QIAcube processing was shown when test extractions of a monoclonal T-cell line were performed alongside approximately 32 polyclonal samples. The paper's findings and limits, for the study overall: Expanded TRB clones identified before ART initiation dominated the repertoire across all time points, though the dominance fluctuated and decreased in many PLHIV after ART. ART initiation was associated with a significant increase in TRB diversity, but diversity stayed significantly below transplant donor controls even after long-term ART. Since PBMC availability was limited, sequencing covered only the TCR beta chain, with no alpha chain pairing. Inferences about post-ART repertoire changes were limited because no data were available on ART adherence, viral resistance or therapy changes. Compared with controls, HIV repertoires had narrower CDR3 length ranges, and the network structure pointed to an antigen-experienced repertoire that shifted only slightly toward naive after ART. Because pre-ART samples had limited cell numbers, profiling was done on unsorted PBMC rather than on sorted CD4+ and CD8+ T cells. The samples span the years 2004 to 2017, and the ART regimens used may be less effective than current regimens.

The immunoSEQ hsTCRB v3.0 assay was used at survey level resolution to sequence the TRB variable region. TRB sequencing targeted a depth of roughly 40,000-55,000 T-cell genomes per sample. Pooled TRB libraries were sequenced on an Illumina MiSeq with a v3 150-cycle kit. Concerning the study's data processing: Repertoire analysis was run in R within a reproducible Nextflow workflow that covered QC, data transformation and analysis. LymphoSeq2, an R package for exploring AIRR-Seq data, was used to implement custom analyses. A handful of samples that produced fewer than 5000 total TRB sequences were removed, so about 200 HIV repertoires were analyzed. Among the 200 or so HIV repertoires that were kept, 59 were collected before ART initiation and around 130 were collected after ART initiation. Each repertoire was downsampled to 5000 TRB nucleotide sequences, and summary statistics were averaged across 100 downsampling iterations. TRB sequences were retained for analysis only if CDR3 regions of at least seven amino acids were present. Two measures captured diversity: a Shannon entropy-derived clonality score and the Gini coefficient. In repertoire networks, the top 5000 CDR3 amino acid sequences were linked whenever an edit distance of one separated two sequences. For TRB CDR3 amino acid sequences, antigen specificity groups and MHC restriction were predicted with GLIPH2. Known CMV, EBV, HIV or tissue antigen associations were flagged by matching CDR3 amino acid sequences against VDJdb and McPAS-TCR. Pre-ART, post-ART and control groups were compared with Wilcoxon signed-rank tests and Holm-Bonferroni correction. TCRdb retrieved this table from immuneACCESS and kept in-frame rearrangements only. Not all clones are present; in checked studies, unresolved V genes account for under half, and no reason is known for the remainder. The DNA gave D and trimming, while V, J and clone size come from that table. This sample holds about 18,000 clones; just under 80% were observed only once. The ten largest clones capture 7% to 8.5% of the sample.

Participants were included only if at least one PBMC sample before ART initiation and at least two post-ART samples were available. Treatment was received in the United States of America by all participants with HIV. Before DNA extraction, cryopreserved samples of about 0.9-10 million PBMC were thawed and then washed. At the time of the earliest PBMC sample for each participant with HIV, ages ranged from 23 to 54 years. PBMC samples from each participant spanned 1-4 timepoints before ART initiation and 2-8 timepoints after ART initiation, with a median of 7 samples. Serial HIV viral load, CD4+ T-cell count, ART history and demographic data were obtained for every participant. Genomic DNA was extracted from unsorted PBMC with a Qiagen kit on a QIAcube, processed in batches of 12 samples. This specimen was unsorted PBMCs, taken at the start of antiretroviral therapy, before treatment. This receptor was identified in a woman in her thirties or forties with HIV.

The DNA reads TGTGCCAGCAGCACTGGGGGCTCCTACGAGCAGTACTTC. It translates as CASSTGGSYEQYF. The V and J genes are TRBV28 and TRBJ2-7; the D gene may be TRBD1 or TRBD2, since each aligns over 5 bases. CDR1 and CDR2 were assigned from the germline V gene as MDHEN and SYDVKM. A distance of 9 bases separates the germline ends of V and J, which lose 6 bases and 0 bases respectively. The CDR3 numbers 13 residues from cysteine through phenylalanine. The retained sequence is limited to the CDR3, 39 bases, with the frame set at the first base.